The 10 T cell receptor beta chains reported below all come from one sample, sequenced in a study of blood T cell repertoires in COVID-19. Measured with immunoSEQ multiplex PCR; TCRdb has only the in-frame clones, and not every one. The sample shows approximately 440,000 clones, 90% of them seen only once. Sequenced input: PBMCs or T cells enriched from blood (not recorded which). The receptors shown here come from a man aged 18-30 years who had recovered from COVID-19.

In this sample, this clone turned up once. The rearrangement links TRBV12-3 or TRBV12-4 to TRBJ1-3; D remains unclear. The CDR3 spans 11 residues. Trimming pared 5 bases from V and 4 bases from J, leaving 3 bases between. CDR3 DNA sequence: TGTGCCAGCAGTCCGGGAAACACCATATATTTT. Its protein is CASSPGNTIYF.

This chain links TRBV4-2 with TRBJ2-7; 10 nucleotides align to TRBD2. CDR3 length: 14 amino acids. The V segment lost 3 bases and the J segment 2 bases; nucleotides outside the gene matches: 1. CDR1 is LGHNA, CDR2 YNFKEQ, per germline. The CDR3 DNA sequence: TGTGCCAGCAGCCAGGGACTAGCGACCTACGAGCAGTACTTC. It encodes CASSQGLATYEQYF.

The chain joins TRBV27 to TRBJ1-2, with TRBD1 as a possible D gene (6 bases). V dropped 1 base and J dropped 8 bases, with 14 bases sitting between them. Germline loops: CDR1 MNHEY, CDR2 SMNVEV (reference sequence). This CDR3 spans 14 amino acids. DNA of the CDR3: TGTGCCAGCAGTTTATTGGGACAATATGAAGGCTACACCTTC. This encodes CASSLLGQYEGYTF.

In DNA, the CDR3 is TGCAGCGTTGTGGGGGGTGGTGGCTACACCTTC. It specifies CSVVGGGGYTF. The chain links TRBV29-1 to TRBJ1-2; D possibly corresponds to TRBD1 (5 bases). CDR1 and CDR2 (germline): SQVTM, ANQGSEA. Trimming took off 4 bases at V and 7 bases at J, with 10 bases between the two ends. The CDR3 runs 11 residues.

The chain couples TRBV27 to TRBJ1-2, with TRBD1 as a possible D gene (5 bases). Germline loops: CDR1 MNHEY, CDR2 SMNVEV (reference sequence). The CDR3 spans 17 residues. Trimming removed 0 bases at V and 6 bases at J, with 20 bases between. The CDR3 region is CASSLSPFRETADGYTF. The CDR3 DNA follows: TGTGCCAGCAGTTTATCGCCCTTTCGGGAGACAGCCGATGGCTACACCTTC.

The V gene is TRBV29-1, the J gene TRBJ2-1; 7 positions agree with TRBD2. Germline V lookup: CDR1 SQVTM, CDR2 ANQGSEA. This CDR3 comprises 16 residues. In DNA, the CDR3 is TGCAGTGACCTGGGGGGAGGGCCTACCGGGATCCATGAGCAGTTCTTC. Amino acid sequence: CSDLGGGPTGIHEQFF.

This chain links TRBV5-1 with TRBJ1-4; D perhaps matches TRBD1 (5 bases). The germline V gene has CDR1 SGHRS and CDR2 YFSETQ. The CDR3 consists of 14 residues. The V end was cut by 6 bases, the J end by 4 bases, with 13 bases between. DNA for the CDR3: TGCGCCAGCAAAGCAGACAGTATTAATGAAAAACTGTTTTTT. As protein: CASKADSINEKLFF.

The rearrangement uses TRBV30 and TRBJ1-1; D perhaps matches TRBD1 (5 bases). Trimming removed 0 bases from V and 6 bases from J, with 17 bases in between. Germline V gene lookup returns CDR1 GTSNPN and CDR2 SVGIG (reference sequence). This CDR3 has 15 amino acids. CDR3 loop: CAWSVGKGFVPEAFF. For the CDR3, the DNA is TGTGCCTGGAGTGTAGGGAAGGGGTTCGTGCCTGAAGCTTTCTTT.

The rearrangement links TRBV28 to TRBJ1-1; no clear D gene. CDR1 MDHEN and CDR2 SYDVKM come from the germline V gene. The CDR3 loop spans 15 amino acids. The germline V and J ends were trimmed by 8 bases and 4 bases, with 20 bases remaining between them. CDR3 sequence reads: CASGGSGKSRTEAFF. The CDR3 DNA reads TGTGCCAGCGGAGGGTCTGGGAAAAGTCGCACTGAAGCTTTCTTT.

The rearrangement uses TRBV27 and TRBJ1-2; D remains unclear. Germline CDR1 is MNHEY and CDR2 is SMNVEV (reference sequence). V shed 5 bases and J shed 0 bases, with 16 bases lying between them. This CDR3 spans 16 amino acids. The CDR3 loop reads CASSPRRPSANYGYTF. The CDR3 coding sequence is TGTGCCAGCAGTCCCCGGCGGCCCTCAGCTAACTATGGCTACACCTTC.